One and the same sample provided the 19 T cell receptor beta chains below, sequenced in a study of cytomegalovirus exposure and HLA in healthy donors. The primer mix had 60 Vbeta and 13 Jbeta primers. The protocol was immunoSEQ multiplex PCR, while the TCRdb copy is restricted to in-frame clones and leaves out a portion. The sample consists of 150,000 to 200,000 clones, roughly four fifths of them appearing once. Sequenced: PBMCs. The receptors were gathered from a man over 45 in good health and CMV-seropositive.

This chain uses TRBV6-6 with TRBJ1-1; D is undetermined. Germline-derived CDR1 and CDR2 are MNHNY and SVGAGI (reference sequence). The CDR3 length is 15 residues. The V end lost 1 base, the J end lost 1 base, and 10 bases lay between the germline ends. The CDR3 DNA reads as TGTGCCAGCAGTTACTTGCGGCGGCGGAACACTGAAGCTTTCTTT. This sequence encodes CASSYLRRRNTEAFF.

This clone was detected only once. The chain links TRBV6-1 to TRBJ2-7; TRBD1 agrees at 7 bases. After removal of 10 bases from V and 2 bases from J, the junction contained 11 bases not matched to a gene. The CDR3 consists of 14 residues. The germline CDR1 and CDR2 sequences are MNHNS and SASEGT. The CDR3 spells CATRGRGLTYEQYF. Here the CDR3 DNA reads TGTGCCACCAGGGGGAGAGGACTTACCTACGAGCAGTACTTC.

The genes are TRBV28 and TRBJ2-2, with D perhaps TRBD1 (7 bases). The V and J ends lost 8 bases and 5 bases respectively, with 21 bases between them. This CDR3 spans 16 amino acids. Per germline, CDR1 MDHEN and CDR2 SYDVKM. In DNA, the CDR3 is TGTGCCAGCTCGGACAGGAGGGTAGCGACTACCGGGGAGCTGTTTTTT. This gives the protein CASSDRRVATTGELFF.

V gene TRBV9 combines with J gene TRBJ2-3; the match to TRBD2 covers 13 bases. Unmatched junction bases numbered 5, after V lost 4 bases and J lost 3 bases. The CDR3 has 16 amino acids. Germline CDR1 and CDR2: SGDLS and YYNGEE. CDR3: CASSTRTSGRTDTQYF. The CDR3 DNA sequence: TGTGCCAGCAGCACACGGACTAGCGGGAGAACAGATACGCAGTATTTT.

V gene TRBV5-1 combines with J gene TRBJ2-1, with D possibly being TRBD2 (6 bases). Trimming stripped 1 base from V and 7 bases from J, with 15 bases between. The CDR3 sequence is 15 residues long. Germline assignment: CDR1 SGHRS and CDR2 YFSETQ. CDR3 nucleotides: TGCGCCAGCAGCTTGACTAGCCCAAAGGGGAATGAGCAGTTCTTC. This translates into CASSLTSPKGNEQFF.

This clone was picked up one time. The gene calls are TRBV25-1 and TRBJ1-4; no clear D. Germline CDR1 reads MGHDK; CDR2 reads SYGVNS. V dropped 5 bases and J dropped 8 bases, with 18 bases sitting between them. This CDR3 has 15 amino acids. CDR3 nucleotide sequence: TGTGCCAGCAGTCAAAGGGTGGGAGTAGGGGAAAAACTGTTTTTT. Its translation: CASSQRVGVGEKLFF.

This rearrangement joins TRBV10-3 to TRBJ2-7; 12 positions agree with TRBD2. From germline, CDR1 is ENHRY and CDR2 SYGVKD. The CDR3 extends over 15 amino acids. With 5 bases clipped from V and 3 bases from J, the junction kept 5 bases outside the gene matches. This chain's CDR3 is CAISRLAGVRYEQYF. The CDR3 DNA follows: TGTGCCATCAGTCGACTAGCGGGAGTACGCTACGAGCAGTACTTC.

The V call is TRBV6-1, the J call TRBJ2-1; 7 positions agree with TRBD1. Germline V gene lookup returns CDR1 MNHNS and CDR2 SASEGT. This CDR3 contains 14 residues. The V and J ends lost 3 bases and 2 bases, in that order; junction bases with no gene match: 1. CDR3 in amino acids: CASSEQGAYNEQFF. In nucleotides, the CDR3 is TGTGCCAGCAGTGAGCAGGGGGCCTACAATGAGCAGTTCTTC.

The CDR3 DNA sequence: TGTGCCAGCAGCTTGGGTGGAGGGATGGGTTCGACCCAGCATTTT. Translated, it gives CASSLGGGMGSTQHF. J is TRBJ1-5 and V is TRBV5-4, with no clear D. This CDR3 is built from 15 residues. CDR1 and CDR2 from the germline V gene are SGHNT and YYREEE (reference sequence). The germline V and J ends were trimmed by 0 bases and 11 bases, with 18 bases remaining between them.

This chain uses TRBV4-2 with TRBJ2-7; the match to TRBD2 covers 10 bases. Germline CDR1 reads LGHNA; CDR2 reads YNFKEQ. Trimming cost V 2 bases and J 3 bases; bases outside gene matches: 1. The CDR3 runs to 14 residues. This CDR3 reads CASSQTSGDYEQYF. In DNA form, the CDR3 reads TGTGCCAGCAGCCAAACTAGCGGGGACTACGAGCAGTACTTC.

This chain uses TRBV27 with TRBJ2-2; 9 bases match TRBD2. Germline V CDR1 and CDR2: MNHEY, SMNVEV (reference sequence). The CDR3 length is 16 residues. V lost 5 bases to trimming and J lost 5 bases; unmatched junction nucleotides: 9. Written as DNA, the CDR3 is TGTGCCAGCAGTACCATAGCGGGGGCGGTTACCGGGGAGCTGTTTTTT. Its translation is CASSTIAGAVTGELFF.

CDR3 protein: CASRGNPNYGYTF. CDR3 nucleotides: TGTGCCAGCAGGGGCAATCCTAACTATGGCTACACCTTC. The rearrangement links TRBV6-4 to TRBJ1-2, with no clear D. The V end lost 6 bases, the J end lost 0 bases, and 8 bases lay between the germline ends. Germline V gene data show CDR1 as MRHNA and CDR2 as SNTAGT. The CDR3 covers 13 residues.

J is TRBJ1-2 and V is TRBV2; D remains unclear. CDR3 length: 13 residues. Germline CDR1 SNHLY, CDR2 FYNNEI. With 6 bases removed from V and 5 bases from J, the gap between germline ends came to 13 bases. The CDR3: CASSALGLYGYTF. For the CDR3, the DNA is TGTGCCAGCAGCGCCCTAGGACTATATGGCTACACCTTC.

With regard to this clone: Within the sample, other DNA sequences also encode this same CDR3. V usage is TRBV6-5 and J usage is TRBJ1-1; TRBD1 is a possible D gene (5 bases). V was clipped by 6 bases and J by 1 base, with 9 bases between them. The CDR3 contains 13 residues. Germline values: CDR1 MNHEY, CDR2 SVGAGI. The CDR3 nucleotides are TGTGCCAGCAGCCGAACAGGGAACACTGAAGCTTTCTTT. Amino acids: CASSRTGNTEAFF.

The chain joins TRBV19 to TRBJ2-2, with 11 bases that match TRBD2. The trim removed 4 bases at V and 2 bases at J, leaving 6 bases unmatched. From germline, CDR1 is LNHDA and CDR2 SQIVND (reference sequence). The CDR3 loop spans 17 amino acids. This CDR3 is CASSTTLAGANTGELFF. Written as DNA, the CDR3 is TGTGCCAGTAGTACCACACTAGCGGGGGCAAACACCGGGGAGCTGTTTTTT.

J is TRBJ2-7 and V is TRBV7-9, with TRBD1 identical over 8 bases. CDR1 and CDR2 from the germline V gene are SEHNR and FQNEAQ (reference sequence). The CDR3 is made up of 15 amino acids. V lost 7 bases and J lost 3; bases outside the gene matches: 11. For the CDR3, the DNA is TGTGCCAGCACCCTCGGGGACAGGAAAATCTACGAGCAGTACTTC. It encodes CASTLGDRKIYEQYF.

The chain links TRBV11-2 to TRBJ1-2; possibly TRBD1 for D (5 bases). The V end lost 1 base, the J end lost 4 bases, and 13 bases lay between the germline ends. The V gene's germline CDR1 is SGHAT and CDR2 FQNNGV. This CDR3 is built from 15 residues. The CDR3 DNA reads as TGTGCCAGCAGCTTAGTCGGCGACAGCCTCTATGGCTACACCTTC. It encodes CASSLVGDSLYGYTF.

The chain employs TRBV27 and TRBJ1-2, with 10 positions matching TRBD1. CDR1 and CDR2 from the germline V gene are MNHEY and SMNVEV (reference sequence). The CDR3 is 16 amino acids. V shed 7 bases, J shed 7 bases, and the junction held 15 bases outside the gene matches. CDR3 in amino acids: CASTRTGGGATSGYTF. The CDR3 nucleotides are TGTGCCAGCACCAGGACAGGGGGTGGTGCTACCAGTGGCTACACCTTC.

This chain joins TRBV5-8 and TRBJ2-5; TRBD1 agrees at 10 bases. This CDR3 comprises 15 residues. V dropped 0 bases and J dropped 5; count of bases not matched to a gene: 4. CDR1 and CDR2 (germline): SGHTS, YDEGEE. CDR3 loop: CASSLGQGARETQYF. In DNA form, the CDR3 reads TGTGCCAGCAGCTTGGGACAGGGGGCCCGGGAGACCCAGTACTTC.